Described below is a single T cell receptor beta chain sequence and its context. Its antigen is unknown. The donors were members of the validation cohort comprising 120 subjects, separate from the roughly 680-subject first cohort. The sample originates from a study of cytomegalovirus exposure and HLA in healthy donors. Study results and limitations: Diagnosis of cytomegalovirus status made by the classifier reportedly showed high specificity and sensitivity. 164 TCR beta chains were listed as cytomegalovirus-associated. Most TCR sequences proved rare, with some public TCRs found in many donors.

V gave up 5 bases and J gave up 8 bases, with 21 bases separating them. Looked up from germline, CDR1 is MDHEN and CDR2 is SYDVKM. This CDR3 has 15 residues. Sequenced by immunoSEQ multiplex PCR; TCRdb stores in-frame clones only, minus some. The sample lists roughly 43,000 clones; approximately 93% were seen once. This chain connects TRBV28 to TRBJ1-1; D is unclear. The specimen sequenced was PBMCs. The receptor's source is a woman younger than 30 in good health and CMV-seronegative. In DNA form, the CDR3 reads TGTGCCAGCAGTACCTCCCTGGTGCCAGGTGGCGAAGCTTTCTTT. Its protein is CASSTSLVPGGEAFF.